These 15 T cell receptor beta chains came from one sample sequenced in a study of identifying expanded T cells in peripheral blood. Method: immunoSEQ multiplex PCR; TCRdb's copy keeps in-frame clones and lacks some. The sample consists of roughly 56,000 clones, approximately 82% of them appearing once. Sequenced sample: blood. The receptors derive from a person aged 18 to 75 in good health.

This clone was recorded once. The chain is built from TRBV30 and TRBJ1-1; D unresolved. CDR1 is GTSNPN and CDR2 is SVGIG in the germline V gene (reference sequence). V shed 7 bases and J shed 0 bases, with 12 bases lying between them. The CDR3 runs to 13 residues. CDR3 protein: CASRRELNTEAFF. CDR3 sequence (DNA): TGTGCCTCGAGGAGAGAGTTGAACACTGAAGCTTTCTTT.

The CDR3 sequence is CASSGGILPTGNTIYF. The CDR3, as DNA: TGTGCCAGCAGCGGGGGCATACTACCGACTGGAAACACCATATATTTT. The rearrangement joins TRBV9 to TRBJ1-3; tentative D call: TRBD1 (5 bases). Germline-derived CDR1 and CDR2 are SGDLS and YYNGEE. V lost 3 bases and J lost 2, with 15 bases in between. CDR3 length equals 16 residues.

The chain employs TRBV29-1 and TRBJ2-2; no firm D call. V lost 4 bases and J lost 1, with 4 bases in between. CDR1 is SQVTM and CDR2 is ANQGSEA in the germline V gene. The CDR3 totals 12 residues. This chain's CDR3 is CSVGENTGELFF. CDR3 DNA: TGCAGCGTTGGGGAGAACACCGGGGAGCTGTTTTTT.

This chain connects TRBV7-2 to TRBJ1-3; D remains unclear. In germline, CDR1 is SGHTA, CDR2 FQGNSA. Trimming took 2 bases from V and 0 from J, leaving 14 bases between them. The CDR3 has 17 amino acids. The DNA of the CDR3 is TGTGCCAGCAGCTTATTCGGCAGCTCATTCTCTGGAAACACCATATATTTT. Encoded protein: CASSLFGSSFSGNTIYF.

The chain couples TRBV5-1 to TRBJ2-5; TRBD2 matches 9 bases. V shed 4 bases, J shed 4 bases, and the junction held 11 bases outside the gene matches. Germline CDR1 SGHRS, CDR2 YFSETQ. This CDR3 spans 16 amino acids. The CDR3 protein is CASSGGAGGLGETQYF. CDR3 nucleotide sequence: TGCGCCAGCAGCGGTGGAGCGGGAGGTTTGGGAGAGACCCAGTACTTC.

This clone has just a few counts. This chain uses TRBV6-5 with TRBJ2-1; D is tentatively TRBD1 or TRBD2 (5 bases each). Looked up from germline, CDR1 is MNHEY and CDR2 is SVGAGI. Trimming took off 5 bases at V and 2 bases at J, with 13 bases between the two ends. The CDR3 loop spans 15 amino acids. In DNA form, the CDR3 reads TGTGCCAGCAGTGGGGACGGCGGAGCCTACAATGAGCAGTTCTTC. This gives the protein CASSGDGGAYNEQFF.

The chain uses TRBV14 and TRBJ2-5; no firm D call. V dropped 1 base and J dropped 4 bases, with 4 bases sitting between them. Germline V CDR1 and CDR2: SGHDN, FVKESK. The CDR3 has 12 residues. CDR3 DNA sequence: TGTGCCAGCAGCCAAGTCTTAGAGACCCAGTACTTC. The encoded protein is CASSQVLETQYF.

V and J are TRBV6-1 and TRBJ1-6; 9 bases are a match to TRBD1. The ends lost 6 bases at V and 9 bases at J; junction bases unmatched: 6. CDR3 length equals 14 residues. CDR1 MNHNS and CDR2 SASEGT come from the germline V gene. In DNA form, the CDR3 reads TGTGCCAGCAGCCGGGACAGGGCTTCTTCACCCCTCCACTTT. It yields the protein CASSRDRASSPLHF.

The chain joins TRBV4-2 to TRBJ2-7, with 8 bases identical to TRBD1. J was trimmed by 4 bases and V by 10 bases; bases with no gene match: 12. This CDR3 has 14 amino acids. CDR1 and CDR2 from the germline V gene are LGHNA and YNFKEQ. This CDR3 is CATPRGLDTYEQYV. DNA of the CDR3: TGTGCCACTCCCAGGGGGCTTGACACGTACGAGCAGTACGTC.

This clone has a single count. The genes are TRBV5-5 and TRBJ2-7; 7 bases are a match to TRBD2. V dropped 2 bases and J dropped 2; count of bases not matched to a gene: 13. Per the germline V gene, CDR1 is SGHKS and CDR2 is YYEKEE (reference sequence). This CDR3 is 17 amino acids long. CDR3 amino acids: CASSFNGRAGRTYEQYF. The CDR3 DNA follows: TGTGCCAGCAGCTTCAATGGTCGAGCGGGAAGGACCTACGAGCAGTACTTC. Complete variable domain (other parts from reference TRBV5-5 and TRBJ2-7): DAGVTQSPTHLIKTRGQQVTLRCSPISGHKSVSWYQQVLGQGPQFIFQYYEKEERGRGNFPDRFSARQFPNYSSELNVNALLLGDSALYLCASSFNGRAGRTYEQYFGPGTRLTVT.

This chain joins TRBV9 and TRBJ2-3; tentatively, D is TRBD2 (6 bases). V lost 0 bases and J lost 0, with 14 bases in between. The CDR3 runs 17 residues. In germline, CDR1 is SGDLS, CDR2 YYNGEE. DNA of the CDR3: TGTGCCAGCAGCGTAGGTGGCGCGGGACCTAGCACAGATACGCAGTATTTT. Protein sequence: CASSVGGAGPSTDTQYF. Supplemented by reference TRBV9 and TRBJ2-3, the full variable domain reads DSGVTQTPKHLITATGQRVTLRCSPRSGDLSVYWYQQSLDQGLQFLIQYYNGEERAKGNILERFSAQQFPDLHSELNLSSLELGDSALYFCASSVGGAGPSTDTQYFGPGTRLTVL.

The gene calls are TRBV19 and TRBJ1-1, with no clear D. CDR1 and CDR2 from the germline V gene are LNHDA and SQIVND (reference sequence). V lost 2 bases to trimming and J lost 5 bases, with 12 bases between them. There are 14 residues in the CDR3. CDR3 sequence: CASSIRLRATEAFF. In nucleotides, the CDR3 is TGTGCCAGTAGTATACGGTTGAGGGCGACTGAAGCTTTCTTT.

The rearrangement links TRBV30 to TRBJ2-1; possible D gene TRBD1, 5 bases. CDR1 and CDR2 from the germline V gene are GTSNPN and SVGIG (reference sequence). Trimming cost V 7 bases and J 10 bases, with 20 bases left between them. CDR3 length: 13 residues. As DNA, the CDR3 is TGTGCCTCGGGTGTTGGGGCGTCCTGGGAGCAGTTCTTC. Translating it yields CASGVGASWEQFF.

This chain uses TRBV11-2 with TRBJ1-2; 9 positions agree with TRBD1. There are 15 residues in the CDR3. The junction had 6 bases not matched to a gene; V was cut back by 5 bases and J by 2 bases. Germline CDR1 SGHAT, CDR2 FQNNGV. Written as DNA, the CDR3 is TGTGCCAGCAGCGGTCCCGGGACAGGGAACTATGGCTACACCTTC. Translating it yields CASSGPGTGNYGYTF. Filled out from reference TRBV11-2 and TRBJ1-2, the complete variable domain reads EAGVAQSPRYKIIEKRQSVAFWCNPISGHATLYWYQQILGQGPKLLIQFQNNGVVDDSQLPKDRFSAERLKGVDSTLKIQPAKLEDSAVYLCASSGPGTGNYGYTFGSGTRLTVV.

This clone was counted between two and nine times. The chain combines TRBV19 with TRBJ1-5; D is possibly TRBD1 (5 bases). The CDR3 spans 15 residues. Per the germline V gene, CDR1 is LNHDA and CDR2 is SQIVND (reference sequence). Trimming cost V 4 bases and J 1 base, with 11 bases left between them. The CDR3 here is CASSSPGRSNQPQHF. CDR3 DNA sequence: TGTGCCAGTAGTAGCCCGGGACGGAGCAATCAGCCCCAGCATTTT.